This T cell receptor beta chain was found in a study of T cell responses to AZD1222 COVID-19 vaccine. Germline CDR1 LNHDA, CDR2 SQIVND (reference sequence). The V end lost 1 base, the J end lost 4 bases, and 8 bases lay between the germline ends. The CDR3 runs 14 residues. Assay: immunoSEQ multiplex PCR; the TCRdb copy retains only in-frame clones and omits some. The sample lists 130,000 or so clones; approximately 90% were seen once. Sample: peripheral blood, taken on day 0 of AZD1222 vaccination. The TCR originated in an adult in good health. This chain uses TRBV19 with TRBJ2-1, with D unresolved. The CDR3 DNA reads as TGTGCCAGTAGTATAGCAAACAGATACAATGAGCAGTTCTTC. The encoded protein is CASSIANRYNEQFF. The full variable domain, completed using reference TRBV19 and TRBJ2-1, is DGGITQSPKYLFRKEGQNVTLSCEQNLNHDAMYWYRQDPGQGLRLIYYSQIVNDFQKGDIAEGYSVSREKKESFPLTVTSAQKNPTAFYLCASSIANRYNEQFFGPGTRLTVL.